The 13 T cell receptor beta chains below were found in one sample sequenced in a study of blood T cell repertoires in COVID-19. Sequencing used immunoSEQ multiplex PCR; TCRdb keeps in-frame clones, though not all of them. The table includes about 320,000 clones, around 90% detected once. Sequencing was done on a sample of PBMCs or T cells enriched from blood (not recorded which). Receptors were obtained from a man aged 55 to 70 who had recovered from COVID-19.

The CDR3 loop reads CASSYDRGLAYEQYF. The DNA for the CDR3 is TGCGCCAGCAGCTACGACCGGGGTTTAGCCTACGAGCAGTACTTC. The chain carries TRBV5-1 and TRBJ2-7; D possibly corresponds to TRBD2 (5 bases). Germline lookup yields CDR1 SGHRS and CDR2 YFSETQ. The CDR3 consists of 15 residues. The V gene lost 3 bases and the J gene lost 2 bases, with 15 bases spanning the gap.

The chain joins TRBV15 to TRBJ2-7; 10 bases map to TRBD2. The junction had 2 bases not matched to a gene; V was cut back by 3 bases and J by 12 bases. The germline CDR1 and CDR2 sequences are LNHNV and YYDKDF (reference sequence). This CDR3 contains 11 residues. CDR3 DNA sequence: TGTGCCACCAGCAGTAGCGGGAGGCTGTACTTC. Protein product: CATSSSGRLYF.

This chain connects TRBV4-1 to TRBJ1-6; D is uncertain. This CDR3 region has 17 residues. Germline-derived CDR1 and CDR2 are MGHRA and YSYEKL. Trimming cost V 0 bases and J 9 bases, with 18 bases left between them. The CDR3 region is CASSQDRPVPSGSPLHF. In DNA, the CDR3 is TGCGCCAGCAGCCAAGATAGGCCAGTCCCTAGCGGTTCACCCCTCCACTTT.

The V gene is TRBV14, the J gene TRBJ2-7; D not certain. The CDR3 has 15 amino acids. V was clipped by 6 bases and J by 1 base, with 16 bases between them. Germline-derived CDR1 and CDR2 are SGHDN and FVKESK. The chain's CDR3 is CASSPNQRPSYEQYF. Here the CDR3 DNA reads TGTGCCAGCAGTCCCAACCAGCGTCCTTCCTACGAGCAGTACTTC.

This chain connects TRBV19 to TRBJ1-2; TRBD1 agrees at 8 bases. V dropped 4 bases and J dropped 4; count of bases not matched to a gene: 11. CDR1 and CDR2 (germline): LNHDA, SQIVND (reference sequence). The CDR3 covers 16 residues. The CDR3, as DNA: TGTGCCAGTAGTAGGGGAGCAGTGGGACAGGCCTATGGCTACACCTTC. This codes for CASSRGAVGQAYGYTF.

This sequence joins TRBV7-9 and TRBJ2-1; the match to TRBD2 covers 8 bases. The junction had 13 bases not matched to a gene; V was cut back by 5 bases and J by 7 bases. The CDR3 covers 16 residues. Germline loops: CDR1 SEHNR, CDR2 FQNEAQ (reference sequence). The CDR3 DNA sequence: TGTGCCAGCAGCCCCCCGCCGGCGGGAGGATATAATGAGCAGTTCTTC. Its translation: CASSPPPAGGYNEQFF.

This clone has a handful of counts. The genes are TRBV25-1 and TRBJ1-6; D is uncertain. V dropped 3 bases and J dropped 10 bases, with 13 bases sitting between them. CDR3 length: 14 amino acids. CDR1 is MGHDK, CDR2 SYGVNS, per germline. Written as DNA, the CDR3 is TGTGCCAGCAGTGACCAATCCGCCGGGTCACCCCTCCACTTT. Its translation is CASSDQSAGSPLHF. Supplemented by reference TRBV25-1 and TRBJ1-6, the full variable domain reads EADIYQTPRYLVIGTGKKITLECSQTMGHDKMYWYQQDPGMELHLIHYSYGVNSTEKGDLSSESTVSRIRTEHFPLTLESARPSHTSQYLCASSDQSAGSPLHFGNGTRLTVT.

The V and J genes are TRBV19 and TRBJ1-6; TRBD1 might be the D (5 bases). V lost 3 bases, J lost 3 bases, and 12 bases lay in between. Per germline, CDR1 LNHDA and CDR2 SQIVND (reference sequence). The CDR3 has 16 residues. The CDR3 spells CASSIRAGRYNSPLHF. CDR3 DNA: TGTGCCAGTAGTATCCGGGCGGGACGCTATAATTCACCCCTCCACTTT.

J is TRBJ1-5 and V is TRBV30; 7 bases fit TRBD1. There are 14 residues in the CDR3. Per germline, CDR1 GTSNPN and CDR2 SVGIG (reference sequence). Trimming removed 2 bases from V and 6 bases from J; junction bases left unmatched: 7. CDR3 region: CAWSKTGAGQPQHF. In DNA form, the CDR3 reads TGTGCCTGGAGTAAAACAGGGGCGGGTCAGCCCCAGCATTTT.

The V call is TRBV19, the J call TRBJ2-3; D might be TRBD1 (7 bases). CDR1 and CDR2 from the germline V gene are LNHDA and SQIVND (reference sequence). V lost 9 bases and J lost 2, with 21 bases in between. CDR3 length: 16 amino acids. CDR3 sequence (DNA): TGTGCCAGCAGTTATGGGGGGACAGTACCCACAGATACGCAGTATTTT. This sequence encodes CASSYGGTVPTDTQYF.

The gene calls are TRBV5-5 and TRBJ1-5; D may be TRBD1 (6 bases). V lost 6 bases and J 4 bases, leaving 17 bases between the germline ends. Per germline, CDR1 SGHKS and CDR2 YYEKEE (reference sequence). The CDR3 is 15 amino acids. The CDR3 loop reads CASNPGQSGNQPQHF. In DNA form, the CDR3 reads TGTGCCAGCAACCCCGGACAGAGCGGAAATCAGCCCCAGCATTTT.

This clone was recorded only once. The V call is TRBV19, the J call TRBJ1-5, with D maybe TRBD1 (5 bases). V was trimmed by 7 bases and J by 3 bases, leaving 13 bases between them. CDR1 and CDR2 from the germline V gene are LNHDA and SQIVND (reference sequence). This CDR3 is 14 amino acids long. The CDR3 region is CASTPSGYNQPQHF. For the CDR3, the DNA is TGTGCCAGTACCCCCTCAGGGTACAATCAGCCCCAGCATTTT.

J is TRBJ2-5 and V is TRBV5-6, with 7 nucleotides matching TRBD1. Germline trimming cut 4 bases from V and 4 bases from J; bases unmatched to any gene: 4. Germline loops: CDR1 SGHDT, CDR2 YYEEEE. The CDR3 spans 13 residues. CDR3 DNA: TGTGCCAGCAGCCCGGGACAGATAGAGACCCAGTACTTC. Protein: CASSPGQIETQYF.